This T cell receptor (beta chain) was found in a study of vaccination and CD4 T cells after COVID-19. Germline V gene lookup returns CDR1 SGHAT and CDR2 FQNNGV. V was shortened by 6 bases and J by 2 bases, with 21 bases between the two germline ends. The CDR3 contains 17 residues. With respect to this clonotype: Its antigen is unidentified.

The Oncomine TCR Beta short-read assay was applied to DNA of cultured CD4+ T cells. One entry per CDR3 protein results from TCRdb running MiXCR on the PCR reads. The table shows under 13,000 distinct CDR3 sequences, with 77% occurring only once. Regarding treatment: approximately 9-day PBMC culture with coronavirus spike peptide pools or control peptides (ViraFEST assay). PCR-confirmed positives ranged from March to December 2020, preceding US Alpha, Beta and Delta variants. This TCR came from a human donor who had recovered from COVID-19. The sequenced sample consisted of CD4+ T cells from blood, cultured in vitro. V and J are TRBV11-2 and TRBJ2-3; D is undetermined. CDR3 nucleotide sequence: TGTGCCAGCAGATATGGGCTTGGTAGGGTTAACACAGATACGCAGTATTTT. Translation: CASRYGLGRVNTDTQYF. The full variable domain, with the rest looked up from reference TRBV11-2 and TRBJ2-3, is EAGVAQSPRYKIIEKRQSVAFWCNPISGHATLYWYQQILGQGPKLLIQFQNNGVVDDSQLPKDRFSAERLKGVDSTLKIQPAKLEDSAVYLCASRYGLGRVNTDTQYFGPGTRLTVL.